These 25 T cell receptor beta chains originate from one sample sequenced in a study of metastatic and nonmetastatic thyroid tumors. Each patient came to thyroid surgery without any prior treatment (of any kind). TCRdb re-called the PCR reads via MiXCR. The sample yields about 38,000 clones, around 43% seen once. The specimen sequenced was tumor tissue. Source of these receptors: a male donor with papillary thyroid cancer or a benign thyroid nodule (not recorded which). Some clones in this sample may be carry-over from other donors' samples.

The J gene is TRBJ2-1, the V gene TRBV27, with D hard to call. This CDR3 region has 18 residues. The germline V gene encodes CDR1 MNHEY and CDR2 SMNVEV (reference sequence). Trimming took 6 bases from V and 0 from J, leaving 21 bases between them. The CDR3 loop reads CASRLLGLTPSSYNEQFF. The CDR3 DNA reads as TGTGCCAGCAGGCTATTGGGGTTGACTCCAAGCTCCTACAATGAGCAGTTCTTC.

This clone was recorded a few times. This chain links TRBV6-1 with TRBJ1-5; D gene uncertain. Germline CDR1 MNHNS, CDR2 SASEGT. The CDR3 runs to 15 residues. V shed 6 bases and J shed 0 bases, with 12 bases lying between them. The CDR3 loop is CASRHTDFSNQPQHF. The CDR3 bases are TGTGCCAGCAGGCATACGGATTTTAGCAATCAGCCCCAGCATTTT.

CDR3 sequence: CASSQEEGHDEQFF. The CDR3 DNA reads TGCGCCAGCAGCCAAGAGGAGGGGCACGATGAGCAGTTCTTC. This chain joins TRBV4-1 and TRBJ2-1; the D gene is possibly TRBD2 (6 bases). Germline V gene lookup returns CDR1 MGHRA and CDR2 YSYEKL. V lost 0 bases, J lost 8 bases, and 11 bases lay in between. The CDR3 covers 14 residues.

This clone came up a few times. The rearrangement joins TRBV6-1 to TRBJ2-7; 7 bases fit TRBD1. CDR3 length equals 14 residues. CDR1 is MNHNS and CDR2 is SASEGT in the germline V gene. J gave up 2 bases and V 2 bases, and 3 bases lay outside the gene matches. CDR3 amino acids: CASSELTGAYEQYV. The DNA for the CDR3 is TGTGCCAGCAGTGAACTAACAGGGGCCTACGAGCAGTACGTC.

This chain connects TRBV6-2 or TRBV6-3 to TRBJ2-5; 7 nucleotides agree with TRBD2. V shed 6 bases and J 5 bases; nucleotides not matched to a gene: 3. CDR3 length equals 12 residues. Germline V gives CDR1 MNHEY, CDR2 SVGEGT. CDR3 sequence (DNA): TGTGCCAGCAGATCCGGGGGGGAGACCCAGTACTTC. It codes for CASRSGGETQYF.

The chain is built from TRBV2 and TRBJ1-3; possible D gene TRBD1, 6 bases. With 2 bases removed from V and 0 bases from J, the gap between germline ends came to 11 bases. The CDR3 totals 16 residues. CDR1 and CDR2 from the germline V gene are SNHLY and FYNNEI. The CDR3 nucleotides are TGTGCCAGCAGTGAATCTCGGACAGCCTCTGGAAACACCATATATTTT. It specifies CASSESRTASGNTIYF.

This chain connects TRBV6-1 to TRBJ1-1; no definite D call. The CDR3 contains 15 residues. Trimming left V 7 bases short and J 1 base short, with 16 bases between. Germline CDR1 and CDR2: MNHNS and SASEGT. The CDR3 DNA reads TGTGCCAGCATCCATACCGGGAGGCAGAACACTGAAGCTTTCTTT. It translates to CASIHTGRQNTEAFF.

J is TRBJ2-1 and V is TRBV5-1, with 8 positions matching TRBD2. This CDR3 is 18 amino acids long. Unmatched junction bases numbered 8, after V lost 0 bases and J lost 0 bases. Looked up from germline, CDR1 is SGHRS and CDR2 is YFSETQ. CDR3 loop: CASSLEPSGQSSYNEQFF. The CDR3 DNA is TGCGCCAGCAGCTTGGAGCCTAGCGGGCAGAGCTCCTACAATGAGCAGTTCTTC. The entire variable domain, with the rest obtained from reference TRBV5-1 and TRBJ2-1, is as follows: KAGVTQTPRYLIKTRGQQVTLSCSPISGHRSVSWYQQTPGQGLQFLFEYFSETQRNKGNFPGRFSGRQFSNSRSEMNVSTLELGDSALYLCASSLEPSGQSSYNEQFFGPGTRLTVL.

This chain connects TRBV6-1 to TRBJ1-1; 8 bases are a match to TRBD1. The germline gives CDR1 MNHNS, CDR2 SASEGT. Unmatched junction bases numbered 3, after V lost 4 bases and J lost 5 bases. CDR3 length equals 13 residues. This chain's CDR3 is CASSVYRGTEAFF. DNA for the CDR3: TGTGCCAGCAGTGTTTACAGGGGGACTGAAGCTTTCTTT.

The chain has TRBV5-5 and TRBJ1-4; D is perhaps TRBD1 (6 bases). V was shortened by 0 bases and J by 5 bases, with 14 bases between the two germline ends. Germline V gene data show CDR1 as SGHKS and CDR2 as YYEKEE (reference sequence). The length of the CDR3 is 16 residues. Here the CDR3 DNA reads TGTGCCAGCAGCTTGGATAGGACAGAAATGAATGAAAAACTGTTTTTT. It yields the protein CASSLDRTEMNEKLFF.

This chain uses TRBV20-1 with TRBJ2-5; the match to TRBD2 covers 7 bases. Germline V lookup: CDR1 DFQATT, CDR2 SNEGSKA (reference sequence). Trimming cost V 0 bases and J 2 bases; bases outside gene matches: 6. CDR3 size: 15 residues. CDR3 region: CSARDAAGIQETQYF. The CDR3 DNA follows: TGCAGTGCTAGAGACGCAGCGGGAATACAAGAGACCCAGTACTTC.

The genes are TRBV5-4 and TRBJ1-2; D not certain. The germline V gene encodes CDR1 SGHNT and CDR2 YYREEE (reference sequence). CDR3 size: 13 residues. With 5 bases removed from V and 8 bases from J, the gap between germline ends came to 16 bases. DNA of the CDR3: TGTGCCAGCAGGACCACGGGGAAGCGGGGCTACACCTTC. This codes for CASRTTGKRGYTF.

The chain has TRBV6-5 and TRBJ2-7, with 11 bases matching TRBD2. The CDR3 loop spans 16 amino acids. Germline V lookup: CDR1 MNHEY, CDR2 SVGAGI. V gave up 2 bases and J gave up 4 bases; unmatched junction bases: 7. The chain's CDR3 is CASSYLQASGRYEQYF. The CDR3 DNA follows: TGTGCCAGCAGTTACCTTCAAGCTAGCGGGAGGTACGAGCAGTACTTC.

By frequency in the sample, this clone is medium-sized (0.01 to 0.1%). The chain carries TRBV9 and TRBJ1-1; D perhaps matches TRBD1 (5 bases). The CDR3 runs to 14 residues. Germline V lookup: CDR1 SGDLS, CDR2 YYNGEE. Trimming removed 4 bases from V and 4 bases from J, with 14 bases in between. CDR3 residues: CASSPSLGPTEAFF. CDR3 sequence (DNA): TGTGCCAGCAGCCCCAGCCTGGGGCCCACTGAAGCTTTCTTT.

The rearrangement links TRBV3-1 to TRBJ2-1; 9 nucleotides line up with TRBD2. Germline V gene data show CDR1 as LGHDT and CDR2 as YNNKEL (reference sequence). J lost 8 bases, V lost 1 base, and 6 bases had no gene match. The CDR3 covers 15 residues. CDR3 nucleotides: TGTGCCAGCAGCCAAGTTGGCGGGGGGGCTTATGAGCAGTTCTTC. The encoded protein is CASSQVGGGAYEQFF.

This rearrangement joins TRBV9 to TRBJ1-2; D is unclear. CDR1 is SGDLS, CDR2 YYNGEE, per germline. CDR3 length equals 12 residues. The V gene lost 4 bases and the J gene lost 4 bases, with 8 bases spanning the gap. In nucleotides, the CDR3 is TGTGCCAGCAGCAGACGGTCCTATGGCTACACCTTC. Translated: CASSRRSYGYTF.

CDR3 protein: CASSPTGGVSYTF. The CDR3 DNA follows: TGTGCCAGCAGCCCAACAGGGGGAGTAAGCTACACCTTC. The chain recombines TRBV7-2 with TRBJ1-2, with 8 bases identical to TRBD1. Germline assignment: CDR1 SGHTA and CDR2 FQGNSA. The CDR3 totals 13 residues. Trimming cost V 5 bases and J 9 bases; bases outside gene matches: 8.

V gene TRBV11-3 combines with J gene TRBJ2-1; 9 nucleotides agree with TRBD2. In germline, CDR1 is SGHNT, CDR2 YENEEA. Trimming at V came to 3 bases and at J to 14 bases, leaving 8 bases not matched to a gene. The CDR3 spans 13 residues. The CDR3 DNA is TGTGCCAGCAGCTTGAGTGGTAGCGGGAGAAAGTTCTTC. This translates into CASSLSGSGRKFF.

The CDR3 DNA is TGTGCCAGTAGTATTGACAGGGGTTCATATGGCTACACCTTC. Translation: CASSIDRGSYGYTF. The chain combines TRBV19 with TRBJ1-2; 8 nucleotides line up with TRBD1. J lost 5 bases, V lost 3 bases, and 5 bases had no gene match. Germline-derived CDR1 and CDR2 are LNHDA and SQIVND (reference sequence). The CDR3 consists of 14 residues. Full variable domain (missing parts from reference TRBV19 and TRBJ1-2): DGGITQSPKYLFRKEGQNVTLSCEQNLNHDAMYWYRQDPGQGLRLIYYSQIVNDFQKGDIAEGYSVSREKKESFPLTVTSAQKNPTAFYLCASSIDRGSYGYTFGSGTRLTVV.

The chain has TRBV30 and TRBJ2-7; D might be TRBD2 (6 bases). This CDR3 spans 12 amino acids. V was shortened by 1 base and J by 2 bases, with 6 bases between the two germline ends. Germline V gene sequence: CDR1 GTSNPN, CDR2 SVGIG (reference sequence). The CDR3 reads CAWSGGAYEQYF. In DNA, the CDR3 is TGTGCCTGGAGTGGCGGGGCCTACGAGCAGTACTTC.

This clone has ten or more counts. The chain couples TRBV11-3 to TRBJ2-1; 10 bases line up with TRBD2. V shed 0 bases, J shed 7 bases, and the junction held 9 bases outside the gene matches. Germline V gene data show CDR1 as SGHNT and CDR2 as YENEEA. This CDR3 region has 17 residues. CDR3 amino acids: CASSLDRLAGVDNEQFF. In DNA form, the CDR3 reads TGTGCCAGCAGCTTAGATAGGCTAGCGGGAGTTGATAATGAGCAGTTCTTC.

The CDR3 is CASSIDRGVAGYTF. CDR3 sequence (DNA): TGTGCCAGCTCGATCGACAGGGGAGTAGCTGGCTACACCTTC. The chain recombines TRBV18 with TRBJ1-2; 8 nucleotides agree with TRBD1. With V trimmed by 6 bases and J by 7 bases, 10 bases remained unmatched. The V gene's germline CDR1 is KGHSH and CDR2 LQKENI. CDR3 length: 14 residues.

This chain uses TRBV6-1 with TRBJ2-2; D gene unclear. CDR3 length equals 13 residues. CDR1 and CDR2 (germline): MNHNS, SASEGT. Deletions cut 8 bases from V and 3 bases from J, with 10 bases between. Here the CDR3 DNA reads TGTGCCAGCGGAAGGCACTACACCGGGGAGCTGTTTTTT. Encoded protein: CASGRHYTGELFF.

The chain is built from TRBV11-2 and TRBJ1-3, with unresolved D. The CDR3 runs 14 residues. Germline CDR1 reads SGHAT; CDR2 reads FQNNGV. V dropped 1 base and J dropped 6 bases, with 10 bases sitting between them. CDR3 loop: CASSLVESSNTIYF. In DNA, the CDR3 is TGTGCCAGCAGCTTAGTCGAGAGTTCAAACACCATATATTTT.

The chain recombines TRBV11-2 with TRBJ2-7, with TRBD1 identical over 11 bases. Per germline, CDR1 SGHAT and CDR2 FQNNGV. This CDR3 comprises 14 residues. Trimming removed 3 bases from V and 6 bases from J; junction bases left unmatched: 4. The CDR3 DNA sequence: TGTGCCAGCAGCTTCGGACAGGGGGCCCTCGAGCAGTACTTC. Translation gives CASSFGQGALEQYF.